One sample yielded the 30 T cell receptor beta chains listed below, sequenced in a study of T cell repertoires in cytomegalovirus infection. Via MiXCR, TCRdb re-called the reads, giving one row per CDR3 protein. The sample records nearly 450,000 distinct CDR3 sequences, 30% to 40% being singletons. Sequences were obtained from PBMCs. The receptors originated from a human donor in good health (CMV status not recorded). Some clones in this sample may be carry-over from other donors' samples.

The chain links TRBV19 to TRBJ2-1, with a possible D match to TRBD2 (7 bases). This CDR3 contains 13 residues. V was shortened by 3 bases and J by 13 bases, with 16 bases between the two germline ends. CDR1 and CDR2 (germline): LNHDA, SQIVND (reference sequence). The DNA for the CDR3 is TGTGCCAGTAGTATGGGCGGGGGCACGATCCAGTTCTTC. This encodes CASSMGGGTIQFF.

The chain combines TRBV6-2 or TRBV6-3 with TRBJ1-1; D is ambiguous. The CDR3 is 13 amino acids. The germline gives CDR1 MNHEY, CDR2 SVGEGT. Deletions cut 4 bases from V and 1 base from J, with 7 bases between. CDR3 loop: CASSWAQNTEAFF. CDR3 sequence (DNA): TGTGCCAGCAGTTGGGCACAGAACACTGAAGCTTTCTTT.

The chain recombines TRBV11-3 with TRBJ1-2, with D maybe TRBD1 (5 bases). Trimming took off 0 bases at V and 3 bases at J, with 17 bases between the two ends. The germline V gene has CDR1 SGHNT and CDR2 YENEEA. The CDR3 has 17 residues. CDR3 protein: CASSLDLGERSDYGYTF. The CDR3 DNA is TGTGCCAGCAGCTTAGATTTGGGGGAAAGATCTGACTATGGCTACACCTTC.

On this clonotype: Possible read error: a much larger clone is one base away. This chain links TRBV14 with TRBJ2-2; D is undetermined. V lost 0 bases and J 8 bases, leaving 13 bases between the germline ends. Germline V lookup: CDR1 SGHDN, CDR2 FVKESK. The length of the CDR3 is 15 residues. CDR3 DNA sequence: TGTGCCAGCAGCCAAGATGGACGGGCCCGTGGGGAGCTGTTTTTT. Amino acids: CASSQDGRARGELFF.

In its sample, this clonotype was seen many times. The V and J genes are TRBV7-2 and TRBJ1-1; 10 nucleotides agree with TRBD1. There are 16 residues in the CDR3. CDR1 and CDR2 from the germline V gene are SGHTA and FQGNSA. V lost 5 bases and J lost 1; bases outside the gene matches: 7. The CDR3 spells CASSTRTGGWNTEAFF. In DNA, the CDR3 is TGTGCCAGCAGCACCCGGACAGGGGGTTGGAACACTGAAGCTTTCTTT.

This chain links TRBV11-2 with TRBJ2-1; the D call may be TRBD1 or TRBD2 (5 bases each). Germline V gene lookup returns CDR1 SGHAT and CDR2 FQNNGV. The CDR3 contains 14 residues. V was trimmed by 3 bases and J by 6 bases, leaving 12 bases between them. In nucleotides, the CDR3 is TGTGCCAGCAGCTTGACCGTGGGGACCAATGAGCAGTTCTTC. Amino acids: CASSLTVGTNEQFF.

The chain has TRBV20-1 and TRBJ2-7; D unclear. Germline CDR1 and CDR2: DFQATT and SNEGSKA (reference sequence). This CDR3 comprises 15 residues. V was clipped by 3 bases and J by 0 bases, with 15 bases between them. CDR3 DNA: TGCAGTGCTAGCTTTCATCGTACTACCTCCTACGAGCAGTACTTC. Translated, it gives CSASFHRTTSYEQYF.

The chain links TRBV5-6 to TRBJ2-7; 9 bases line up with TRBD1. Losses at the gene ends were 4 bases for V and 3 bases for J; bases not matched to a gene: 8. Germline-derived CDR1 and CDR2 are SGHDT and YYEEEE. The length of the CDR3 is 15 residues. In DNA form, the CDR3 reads TGTGCCAGCAGCCCACCGGGACAGGGAATCTACGAGCAGTACTTC. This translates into CASSPPGQGIYEQYF.

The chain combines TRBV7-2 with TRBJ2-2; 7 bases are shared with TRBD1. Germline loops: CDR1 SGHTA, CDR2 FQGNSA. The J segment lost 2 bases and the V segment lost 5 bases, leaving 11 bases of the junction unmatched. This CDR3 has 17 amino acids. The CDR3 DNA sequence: TGTGCCAGCAGCGGGGAGACAAGAGGGGGCAACACCGGGGAGCTGTTTTTT. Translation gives CASSGETRGGNTGELFF.

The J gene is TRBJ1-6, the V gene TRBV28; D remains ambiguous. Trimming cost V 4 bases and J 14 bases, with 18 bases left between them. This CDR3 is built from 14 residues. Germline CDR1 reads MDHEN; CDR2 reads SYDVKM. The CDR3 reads CASSWPARVTSLHF. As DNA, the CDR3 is TGTGCCAGCAGTTGGCCGGCCCGCGTTACGTCCCTCCACTTT. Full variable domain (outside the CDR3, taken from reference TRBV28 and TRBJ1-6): DVKVTQSSRYLVKRTGEKVFLECVQDMDHENMFWYRQDPGLGLRLIYFSYDVKMKEKGDIPEGYSVSREKKERFSLILESASTNQTSMYLCASSWPARVTSLHFGNGTRLTVT.

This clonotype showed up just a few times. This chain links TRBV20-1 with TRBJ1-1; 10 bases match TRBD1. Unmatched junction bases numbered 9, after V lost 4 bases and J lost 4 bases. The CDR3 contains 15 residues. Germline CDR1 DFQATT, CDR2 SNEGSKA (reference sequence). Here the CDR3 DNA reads TGCAGTGCTATTTTGAGGGACAGGGGTAGCACTGAAGCTTTCTTT. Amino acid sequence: CSAILRDRGSTEAFF.

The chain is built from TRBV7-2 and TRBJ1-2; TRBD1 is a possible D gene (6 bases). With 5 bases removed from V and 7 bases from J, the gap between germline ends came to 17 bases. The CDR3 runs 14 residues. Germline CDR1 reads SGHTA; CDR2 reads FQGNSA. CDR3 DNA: TGTGCCAGCAGCCTCCGCAGGGGCGGGGGTGGCTACACCTTC. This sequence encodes CASSLRRGGGGYTF.

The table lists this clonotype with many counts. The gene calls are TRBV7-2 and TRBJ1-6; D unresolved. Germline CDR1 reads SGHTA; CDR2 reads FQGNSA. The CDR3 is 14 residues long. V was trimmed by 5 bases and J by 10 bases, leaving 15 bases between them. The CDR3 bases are TGTGCCAGCAGCCGTGCGGGCCCAGGATCACCCCTCCACTTT. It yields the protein CASSRAGPGSPLHF.

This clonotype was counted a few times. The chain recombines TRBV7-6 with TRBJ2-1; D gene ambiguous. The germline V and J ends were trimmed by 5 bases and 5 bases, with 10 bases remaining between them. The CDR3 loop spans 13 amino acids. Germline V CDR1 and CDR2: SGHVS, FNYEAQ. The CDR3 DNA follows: TGTGCCAGCAGCCCTGGCCCCCACAATGAGCAGTTCTTC. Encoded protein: CASSPGPHNEQFF.

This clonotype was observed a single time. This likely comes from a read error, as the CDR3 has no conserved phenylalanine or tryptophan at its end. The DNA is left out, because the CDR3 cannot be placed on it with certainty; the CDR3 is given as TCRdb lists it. The CDR3 spells CASSLDYNEQLL. The chain joins TRBV7-6 to TRBJ2-1. Germline assignment: CDR1 SGHVS and CDR2 FNYEAQ. The CDR3 spans 12 amino acids, including both terminal residues.

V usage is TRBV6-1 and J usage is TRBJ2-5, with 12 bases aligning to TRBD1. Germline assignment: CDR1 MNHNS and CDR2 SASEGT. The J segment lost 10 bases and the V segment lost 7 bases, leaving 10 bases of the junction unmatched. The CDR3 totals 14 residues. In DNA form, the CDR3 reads TGTGCCAGCACAGGGGACAGGGGGCGAGGGGACCAGTACTTC. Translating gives CASTGDRGRGDQYF.

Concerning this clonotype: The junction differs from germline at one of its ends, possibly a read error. CDR3: CANSLVLAGGVTDTQYF. DNA of the CDR3: TGTGCCAACAGCTTAGTACTAGCGGGGGGGGTCACAGATACGCAGTATTTT. V gene TRBV11-2 combines with J gene TRBJ2-3; TRBD2 matches at 13 bases. The CDR3 runs to 17 residues. Germline V gives CDR1 SGHAT, CDR2 FQNNGV.

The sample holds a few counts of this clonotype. The CDR3: CASSLAQRGGLPFEQYF. Here the CDR3 DNA reads TGTGCCAGCAGCTTAGCCCAGCGGGGGGGCCTCCCTTTCGAGCAGTACTTC. The J gene is TRBJ2-7, the V gene TRBV7-9; 10 bases fit TRBD2. CDR3 length: 17 residues. Germline assignment: CDR1 SEHNR and CDR2 FQNEAQ (reference sequence). Trimming cost V 0 bases and J 6 bases; bases outside gene matches: 11.

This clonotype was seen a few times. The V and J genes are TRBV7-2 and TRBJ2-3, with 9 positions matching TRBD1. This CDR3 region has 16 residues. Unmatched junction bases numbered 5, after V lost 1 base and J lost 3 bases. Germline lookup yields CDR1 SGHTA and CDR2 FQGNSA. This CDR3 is CASSLVVDRGTDTQYF. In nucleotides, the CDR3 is TGTGCCAGCAGCTTAGTGGTGGACAGGGGTACAGATACGCAGTATTTT.

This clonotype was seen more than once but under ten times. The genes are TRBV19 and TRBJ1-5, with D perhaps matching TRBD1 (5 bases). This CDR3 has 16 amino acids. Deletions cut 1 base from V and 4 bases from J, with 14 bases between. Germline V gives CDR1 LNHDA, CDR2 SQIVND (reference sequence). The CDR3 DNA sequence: TGTGCCAGTAGTATAGGCTGGGGCAGCCCGAATCAGCCCCAGCATTTT. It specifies CASSIGWGSPNQPQHF.

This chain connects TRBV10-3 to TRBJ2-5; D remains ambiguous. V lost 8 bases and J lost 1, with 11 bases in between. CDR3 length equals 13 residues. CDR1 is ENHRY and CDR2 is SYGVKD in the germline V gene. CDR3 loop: CAIGVRSQETQYF. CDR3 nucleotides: TGTGCCATCGGGGTTAGGTCCCAAGAGACCCAGTACTTC.

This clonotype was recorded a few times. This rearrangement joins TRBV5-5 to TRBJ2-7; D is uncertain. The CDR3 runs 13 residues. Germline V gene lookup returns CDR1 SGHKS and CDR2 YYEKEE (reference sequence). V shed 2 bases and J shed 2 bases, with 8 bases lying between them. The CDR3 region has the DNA TGTGCCAGCAGCTTCCGACGGACCTACGAGCAGTACTTC. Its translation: CASSFRRTYEQYF.

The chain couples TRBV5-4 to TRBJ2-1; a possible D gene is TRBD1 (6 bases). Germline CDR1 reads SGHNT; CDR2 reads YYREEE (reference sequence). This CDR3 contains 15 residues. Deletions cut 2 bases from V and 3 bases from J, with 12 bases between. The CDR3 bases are TGTGCCAGCAGCTTATCCGGGACACACTACAATGAGCAGTTCTTC. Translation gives CASSLSGTHYNEQFF.

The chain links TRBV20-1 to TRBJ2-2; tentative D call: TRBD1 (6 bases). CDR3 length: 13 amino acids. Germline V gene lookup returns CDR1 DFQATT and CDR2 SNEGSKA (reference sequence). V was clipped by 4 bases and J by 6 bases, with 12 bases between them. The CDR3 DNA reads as TGCAGTGCTATACAGGGTTATTCCGGGGAGCTGTTTTTT. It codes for CSAIQGYSGELFF.

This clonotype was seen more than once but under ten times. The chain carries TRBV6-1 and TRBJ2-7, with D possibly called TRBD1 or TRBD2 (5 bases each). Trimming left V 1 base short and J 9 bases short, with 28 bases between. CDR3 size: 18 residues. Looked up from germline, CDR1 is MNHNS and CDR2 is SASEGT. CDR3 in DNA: TGTGCCAGCAGTGAAGGCTCGGGACCCACAGTTTTATTCGGGGTGCAGTACTTC. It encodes CASSEGSGPTVLFGVQYF.

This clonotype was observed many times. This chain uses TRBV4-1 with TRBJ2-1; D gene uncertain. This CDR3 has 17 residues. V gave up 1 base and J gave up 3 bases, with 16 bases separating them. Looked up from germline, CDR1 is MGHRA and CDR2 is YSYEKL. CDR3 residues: CASSQVTTRDSYNEQFF. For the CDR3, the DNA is TGCGCCAGCAGCCAAGTGACAACCCGTGATAGCTACAATGAGCAGTTCTTC.

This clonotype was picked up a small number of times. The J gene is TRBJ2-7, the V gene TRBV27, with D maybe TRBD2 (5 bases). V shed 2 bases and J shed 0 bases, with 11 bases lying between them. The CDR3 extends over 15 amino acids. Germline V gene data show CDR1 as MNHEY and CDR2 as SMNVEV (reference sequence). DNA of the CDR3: TGTGCCAGCAGTTTAACCCCGGGGAGCTCCTACGAGCAGTACTTC. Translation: CASSLTPGSSYEQYF.

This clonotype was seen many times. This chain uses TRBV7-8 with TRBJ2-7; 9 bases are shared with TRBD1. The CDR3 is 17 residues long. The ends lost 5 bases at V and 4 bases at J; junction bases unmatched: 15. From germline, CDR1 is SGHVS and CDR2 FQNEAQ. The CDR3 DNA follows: TGTGCCAGCAGCCCACCCTCCGGGACAGGGTCAAGTTACGAGCAGTACTTC. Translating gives CASSPPSGTGSSYEQYF.

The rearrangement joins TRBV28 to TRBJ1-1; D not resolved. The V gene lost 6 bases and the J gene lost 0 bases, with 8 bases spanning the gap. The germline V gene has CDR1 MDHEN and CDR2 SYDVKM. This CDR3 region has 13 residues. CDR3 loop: CASRTNLNTEAFF. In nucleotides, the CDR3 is TGTGCCAGCAGGACCAATTTGAACACTGAAGCTTTCTTT.

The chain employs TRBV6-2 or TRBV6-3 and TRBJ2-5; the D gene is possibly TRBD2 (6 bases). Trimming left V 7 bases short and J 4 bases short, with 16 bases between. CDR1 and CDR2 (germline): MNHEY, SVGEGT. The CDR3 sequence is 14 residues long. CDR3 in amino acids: CASKPGLRGETQYF. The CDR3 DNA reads TGTGCCAGCAAGCCGGGACTCAGAGGAGAGACCCAGTACTTC.